These 27 T cell receptor beta chains came from one sample sequenced in a study of blood T cell repertoires in COVID-19. The protocol was immunoSEQ multiplex PCR, while the TCRdb copy is restricted to in-frame clones and leaves out a portion. The sample carries fewer than 30,000 clones, around 85% recorded once. The sequencing input was peripheral blood. These receptors all stem from a woman over 75 with COVID-19, enrolled during active disease.

The CDR3 DNA is TGTGCCAGCTCCGTCGGGGACAGAGGGAACACTGAAGCTTTCTTT. It yields the protein CASSVGDRGNTEAFF. The rearrangement links TRBV18 to TRBJ1-1; 7 nucleotides agree with TRBD1. The CDR3 has 15 residues. Looked up from germline, CDR1 is KGHSH and CDR2 is LQKENI. Losses at the gene ends were 6 bases for V and 1 base for J; bases not matched to a gene: 8.

This chain joins TRBV14 and TRBJ1-4; TRBD1 agrees at 8 bases. V shed 2 bases and J 0 bases; nucleotides not matched to a gene: 2. Per germline, CDR1 SGHDN and CDR2 FVKESK. CDR3 size: 16 residues. CDR3 protein: CASSQLGQATNEKLFF. The CDR3 nucleotides read TGTGCCAGCAGCCAACTGGGACAGGCAACTAATGAAAAACTGTTTTTT.

V usage is TRBV15 and J usage is TRBJ1-5; 9 nucleotides match TRBD1. The trim removed 3 bases at V and 0 bases at J, leaving 9 bases unmatched. The CDR3 spans 18 residues. Per germline, CDR1 LNHNV and CDR2 YYDKDF (reference sequence). The CDR3 DNA reads as TGTGCCACCAGCAGGTCGGGACAGGGAACTTATAGCAATCAGCCCCAGCATTTT. It is translated as CATSRSGQGTYSNQPQHF.

This clone was observed a single time. The V gene is TRBV3-1 (or the pseudogene TRBV3-2), the J gene TRBJ1-1; D might be TRBD1 (6 bases). CDR3 length equals 15 residues. Trimming took off 2 bases at V and 0 bases at J, with 10 bases between the two ends. Germline V gives CDR1 LGHDT, CDR2 YNNKEL (reference sequence). The CDR3: CASSQRQVLNTEAFF. For the CDR3, the DNA is TGTGCCAGCAGCCAAAGACAGGTCCTGAACACTGAAGCTTTCTTT.

DNA for the CDR3: TGTGCCAGCCCCAGTCCGGGACAGTCTAATTCACCCCTCCACTTT. Protein product: CASPSPGQSNSPLHF. The chain employs TRBV6-5 and TRBJ1-6; TRBD1 matches 7 bases. CDR3 length: 15 amino acids. V gave up 8 bases and J gave up 6 bases; unmatched junction bases: 10. Per the germline V gene, CDR1 is MNHEY and CDR2 is SVGAGI.

This rearrangement joins TRBV5-1 to TRBJ2-7; 7 nucleotides match TRBD2. Germline values: CDR1 SGHRS, CDR2 YFSETQ. This CDR3 has 14 residues. The J segment lost 4 bases and the V segment lost 4 bases, leaving 8 bases of the junction unmatched. The CDR3 region is CASSPERGSYEQYF. For the CDR3, the DNA is TGCGCCAGCAGCCCAGAGCGGGGATCTTACGAGCAGTACTTC.

V usage is TRBV18 and J usage is TRBJ2-2; no definite D call. Trimming took off 0 bases at V and 1 base at J, with 6 bases between the two ends. The CDR3 consists of 15 residues. Germline V gene data show CDR1 as KGHSH and CDR2 as LQKENI. The CDR3 reads CASSPPRQNTGELFF. Here the CDR3 DNA reads TGTGCCAGCTCACCACCGAGGCAGAACACCGGGGAGCTGTTTTTT.

V and J are TRBV5-1 and TRBJ1-1; 7 bases agree with TRBD1. Trimming took 3 bases from V and 2 from J; bases not matched to a gene: 4. This CDR3 has 14 amino acids. The germline gives CDR1 SGHRS, CDR2 YFSETQ. CDR3 region: CASSSGTANTEAFF. The CDR3 DNA follows: TGCGCCAGCAGCTCCGGGACAGCAAACACTGAAGCTTTCTTT.

The chain combines TRBV5-1 with TRBJ1-2, with TRBD1 identical over 8 bases. V gave up 2 bases and J gave up 7 bases; unmatched junction bases: 7. Germline loops: CDR1 SGHRS, CDR2 YFSETQ. The CDR3 is 14 residues long. CDR3 residues: CASSLRQGAAGYTF. DNA for the CDR3: TGCGCCAGCAGCTTAAGGCAGGGGGCAGCTGGCTACACCTTC.

This chain joins TRBV11-2 and TRBJ2-3; 9 bases fit TRBD2. V lost 5 bases and J lost 5; bases outside the gene matches: 8. CDR1 and CDR2 (germline): SGHAT, FQNNGV. The CDR3 sequence is 15 residues long. CDR3 bases: TGTGCCAGCAGCCTCCAGCGGGGGGAAGGAGATACGCAGTATTTT. It codes for CASSLQRGEGDTQYF.

The V gene is TRBV2, the J gene TRBJ1-1; D is uncertain. With 0 bases removed from V and 3 bases from J, the gap between germline ends came to 11 bases. This CDR3 comprises 15 residues. CDR1 is SNHLY and CDR2 is FYNNEI in the germline V gene. The chain's CDR3 is CASSEAPGGYTEAFF. DNA of the CDR3: TGTGCCAGCAGTGAAGCGCCCGGAGGATACACTGAAGCTTTCTTT.

The V call is TRBV2, the J call TRBJ1-1, with D hard to call. Germline CDR1 reads SNHLY; CDR2 reads FYNNEI. V lost 1 base and J 3 bases, leaving 9 bases between the germline ends. The CDR3 is 14 amino acids. In DNA, the CDR3 is TGTGCCAGCAGTGAAGATTATTTCGACACTGAAGCTTTCTTT. Residues: CASSEDYFDTEAFF.

A few counts support this clone. V gene TRBV6-5 combines with J gene TRBJ1-1; tentative D call: TRBD1 (6 bases). The CDR3 is made up of 14 amino acids. The ends were cut back, 6 bases at V and 5 bases at J, with 16 bases in the middle. Looked up from germline, CDR1 is MNHEY and CDR2 is SVGAGI. The CDR3 DNA sequence: TGTGCCAGCAGCATGTCCTTTCAGGGGACTGAAGCTTTCTTT. This codes for CASSMSFQGTEAFF.

The gene calls are TRBV19 and TRBJ2-1; TRBD1 matches at 7 bases. Germline V CDR1 and CDR2: LNHDA, SQIVND (reference sequence). CDR3 length: 16 amino acids. After removal of 4 bases from V and 4 bases from J, the junction contained 10 bases not matched to a gene. The CDR3 region is CASSRGQQPIYNEQFF. CDR3 sequence (DNA): TGTGCCAGTAGTAGGGGACAGCAGCCTATATACAATGAGCAGTTCTTC.

This chain connects TRBV4-1 to TRBJ1-4; maybe TRBD1 (6 bases). V was pared by 0 bases and J by 8 bases, with 16 bases between. The CDR3 sequence is 16 residues long. CDR1 is MGHRA, CDR2 YSYEKL, per germline. CDR3 residues: CASSQDRGALGEKLFF. The CDR3 coding sequence is TGCGCCAGCAGCCAAGATCGGGGGGCCTTAGGGGAAAAACTGTTTTTT.

The chain recombines TRBV2 with TRBJ2-2; possibly TRBD2 for D (7 bases). V was clipped by 5 bases and J by 5 bases, with 9 bases between them. Germline lookup yields CDR1 SNHLY and CDR2 FYNNEI. There are 13 residues in the CDR3. CDR3 sequence (DNA): TGTGCCAGCAGTAGGGGGGGAACCGGGGAGCTGTTTTTT. Its translation: CASSRGGTGELFF.

The chain couples TRBV19 to TRBJ2-1; tentatively, D is TRBD1 (6 bases). This CDR3 has 16 amino acids. Germline V lookup: CDR1 LNHDA, CDR2 SQIVND (reference sequence). Deletions cut 6 bases from V and 6 bases from J, with 21 bases between. This chain's CDR3 is CASRSPAGAAGNEQFF. The CDR3 DNA reads as TGTGCCAGTAGAAGCCCCGCAGGGGCCGCCGGCAATGAGCAGTTCTTC.

This clone was detected only once. The chain combines TRBV5-6 with TRBJ2-3; D possibly corresponds to TRBD1 (6 bases). The CDR3 totals 18 residues. Germline CDR1 reads SGHDT; CDR2 reads YYEEEE. Trimming cost V 1 base and J 2 bases, with 20 bases left between them. The CDR3 sequence: CASSLRPGVGPNTDTQYF. The DNA for the CDR3 is TGTGCCAGCAGCTTGCGGCCAGGGGTGGGCCCGAACACAGATACGCAGTATTTT.

The V gene is TRBV19, the J gene TRBJ1-6; possibly TRBD1 for D (6 bases). V gave up 7 bases and J gave up 5 bases, with 15 bases separating them. The germline gives CDR1 LNHDA, CDR2 SQIVND (reference sequence). The CDR3 runs 15 residues. The CDR3 reads CASNHGQNNNSPLHF. The CDR3, as DNA: TGTGCCAGTAACCACGGACAGAACAATAATTCACCCCTCCACTTT.

The J gene is TRBJ2-5, the V gene TRBV23-1, with 9 bases lining up with TRBD1. TRBV23-1 falls under the ORF class, with uncertain function. V trimming: 3 bases; J trimming: 0 bases; junction bases outside the gene matches: 5. The CDR3 sequence is 16 residues long. The CDR3: CASSHGDRVNQETQYF. CDR3 in DNA: TGCGCCAGCAGTCATGGGGACAGGGTAAACCAAGAGACCCAGTACTTC.

This clone was detected a few times. The genes are TRBV10-1 and TRBJ2-2, with unresolved D. V shed 6 bases and J shed 5 bases, with 10 bases lying between them. Germline V gives CDR1 WNHNN, CDR2 SYGVQD (reference sequence). This CDR3 contains 13 residues. CDR3 sequence: CASSPSRTGELFF. The CDR3 region has the DNA TGCGCCAGCAGCCCCAGCAGGACCGGGGAGCTGTTTTTT.

The rearrangement links TRBV11-2 to TRBJ2-1, with D possibly matching TRBD1 (7 bases). CDR3 length: 16 residues. CDR1 SGHAT and CDR2 FQNNGV come from the germline V gene. Deletions cut 0 bases from V and 4 bases from J, with 13 bases between. For the CDR3, the DNA is TGTGCCAGCAGCTTAGAGGGGGGACAGATATACAATGAGCAGTTCTTC. Its protein product is CASSLEGGQIYNEQFF.

This clone was seen many times. V and J are TRBV7-9 and TRBJ1-2; 8 bases align to TRBD1. The germline V gene encodes CDR1 SEHNR and CDR2 FQNEAQ (reference sequence). After removal of 3 bases from V and 8 bases from J, the junction contained 8 bases not matched to a gene. This CDR3 contains 14 residues. CDR3 coding DNA: TGTGCCAGCAGCTTGGGACAGGACCAGGAGGGCTACACCTTC. This sequence encodes CASSLGQDQEGYTF.

The count of this clone is one. The chain couples TRBV7-8 to TRBJ1-1; D is unresolved. CDR1 and CDR2 (germline): SGHVS, FQNEAQ. This CDR3 has 18 residues. The V end lost 0 bases, the J end lost 2 bases, and 19 bases lay between the germline ends. The CDR3 here is CASSLALSGTELNTEAFF. In DNA, the CDR3 is TGTGCCAGCAGCTTAGCCTTGAGCGGCACCGAACTAAACACTGAAGCTTTCTTT.

V gene TRBV2 combines with J gene TRBJ1-1; 7 bases are shared with TRBD1. From germline, CDR1 is SNHLY and CDR2 FYNNEI. The CDR3 runs 14 residues. V dropped 10 bases and J dropped 0; count of bases not matched to a gene: 8. The CDR3 region is CATPEGAMNTEAFF. Here the CDR3 DNA reads TGTGCCACCCCGGAGGGGGCAATGAACACTGAAGCTTTCTTT.

The chain combines TRBV12-3 or TRBV12-4 with TRBJ1-3; D uncertain. The V end was cut by 6 bases, the J end by 0 bases, with 6 bases between. The CDR3 contains 13 residues. The CDR3 nucleotides read TGTGCCAGCAGAGTGAGCTCTGGAAACACCATATATTTT. Its protein product is CASRVSSGNTIYF.

The chain recombines TRBV6-5 with TRBJ1-1; D is unresolved. Trimming shortened V by 2 bases and J by 4 bases, and 14 bases separated the two germline ends. CDR3 length: 15 amino acids. Germline V lookup: CDR1 MNHEY, CDR2 SVGAGI. CDR3 coding DNA: TGTGCCAGCAGTTACGTGGGGTCCGGGAGCACTGAAGCTTTCTTT. Protein sequence: CASSYVGSGSTEAFF.